This T cell receptor beta chain appears in the sequencing data of a study of blood T cell repertoires in COVID-19. For the study at large: Nucleic acid was either cDNA or gDNA, and it came from T cells, B-cell-depleted T cells, or PBMCs.

In the study's own analysis: Amplification of reference gene primers was used by the study to estimate nucleated cell counts. Produced via immunoSEQ multiplex PCR; TCRdb's table is partial and in-frame only. V and J calls plus clone size are reproduced from that table; the DNA served to infer D and trimming. Of some 700,000 clones in the sample, about nine tenths are singletons; the top ten hold roughly 0.25%. V was clipped by 6 bases and J by 6 bases, with 18 bases between them. The length of the CDR3 is 15 residues. CDR1 and CDR2 from the germline V gene are LNHDA and SQIVND (reference sequence). Input material: peripheral blood. The clonotype originates from a woman between 18 and 29 years old with acute or convalescent COVID-19. J is TRBJ1-5 and V is TRBV19; D might be TRBD1 (6 bases). The CDR3 DNA reads as TGTGCCAGTAGGACTGGGGCAGGGGCGGGTCAGCCCCAGCATTTT. Translating gives CASRTGAGAGQPQHF.